These T cell receptor beta chains were read from a single sample in a study of glioma-infiltrating T cells after dendritic cell vaccination. The data were produced by immunoSEQ multiplex PCR, yet TCRdb's version contains in-frame clones alone and is incomplete. The sample gives around 78,000 clones, around 85% of which show up once; about 8.5% is in the top ten. The specimen comprised blood, sampled after dendritic cell vaccination. These receptors originate from a human donor with glioblastoma. Both conserved end residues are part of each CDR3. A D gene is named only where the DNA matches it firmly. The size entry is marked missing in some rows and otherwise reads once, few, many or a size class.

d_call	clone_size	v_call	j_call	cdr3_aa	cdr3_nt
-	-	TRBV21-1	TRBJ2-7	CASSTSGSSYEQYF	TGTGCCAGCAGCACTAGCGGGAGCTCCTACGAGCAGTACTTC
-	-	TRBV5-8	TRBJ2-3	CASSSGQYTDTQYF	TGTGCCAGCAGCTCCGGACAGTACACAGATACGCAGTATTTT
TRBD1	-	TRBV29-1	TRBJ2-7	CSVVPDRGRGTYEQYF	TGCAGCGTTGTTCCTGACAGGGGGCGCGGAACCTACGAGCAGTACTTC
TRBD2	-	TRBV5-4	TRBJ2-3	CASSLGGLAGAVSTDTQYF	TGTGCCAGCAGCCTGGGGGGCCTAGCGGGAGCCGTTAGCACAGATACGCAGTATTTT
-	-	TRBV11-2	TRBJ2-2	CASSLQLNTGELFF	TGTGCCAGCAGCTTACAATTGAACACCGGGGAGCTGTTTTTT
TRBD1	-	TRBV9	TRBJ1-2	CASSGDSLANYGYTF	TGTGCCAGCAGCGGGGACAGTTTGGCGAACTATGGCTACACCTTC
TRBD2	once	TRBV19	TRBJ2-5	CASSVGTSGGLAGQYF	TGTGCCAGTAGTGTGGGGACTAGCGGGGGACTTGCGGGCCAGTACTTC
TRBD1	-	TRBV7-9	TRBJ1-1	CASSLSSSTGVAFF	TGTGCCAGCAGCTTATCGTCCTCTACAGGGGTAGCTTTCTTT
-	-	TRBV7-6	TRBJ2-3	CASSLNPGTDTQYF	TGTGCCAGCAGCTTAAACCCGGGGACAGATACGCAGTATTTT
-	-	TRBV6-5	TRBJ1-5	CASRAGHSNQPQHF	TGTGCCAGCAGGGCAGGGCATAGCAATCAGCCCCAGCATTTT
-	-	TRBV11-2	TRBJ2-7	CASSLDRGGSYEQYF	TGTGCCAGCAGCTTAGATCGGGGAGGCTCCTACGAGCAGTACTTC
TRBD1	-	TRBV7-6	TRBJ2-7	CASSLTGGGSYEQYF	TGTGCCAGCAGCTTGACAGGGGGCGGCTCCTACGAGCAGTACTTC
-	-	TRBV9	TRBJ2-5	CASSVTLPGTQYF	TGTGCCAGCAGCGTAACACTCCCGGGGACCCAGTACTTC
-	-	TRBV7-6	TRBJ2-7	CASSLEVGQVRNYEQYF	TGTGCCAGCAGCTTAGAAGTCGGCCAGGTACGAAACTACGAGCAGTACTTC
-	-	TRBV29-1	TRBJ2-7	CSAADRSYEQYF	TGCAGCGCCGCGGACAGATCCTACGAGCAGTACTTC
TRBD2	once	TRBV5-6	TRBJ2-2	CASNGLGGRPDTGELFF	TGTGCCAGCAACGGCTTGGGGGGGAGGCCCGACACCGGGGAGCTGTTTTTT
-	-	TRBV6-4	TRBJ2-2	CASSTSGSNTGELFF	TGTGCCAGCAGTACCTCAGGTTCGAACACCGGGGAGCTGTTTTTT